This TCR beta chain is drawn from a study of graft-versus-host responses after intestinal transplantation. At the level of the study: Each transplant was multivisceral, liver-intestinal, or isolated intestinal. The study's findings and limits: GvH clones were identified in recipient marrow, with some first appearing in ileum or blood.

The repertoire was sequenced with immunoSEQ multiplex PCR; TCRdb's copy has only in-frame clones and lacks some. This sample has tens of thousands of clones, with 75% to 95% found just once. Of note for this clone: Antigen unknown.

Material: unstimulated CD8+ T cells sorted from spleen or lymph node cells, obtained before intestinal transplant. The receptor was derived from a human donor who received an intestinal transplant.

As DNA, the CDR3 is TGTGCCAGCAGTTTTGAATCCCCGCGGGGAGGAGAGACCCAGTACTTC. It encodes CASSFESPRGGETQYF. The chain employs TRBV28 and TRBJ2-5; a weak D match, TRBD2 (6 bases). The CDR3 spans 16 residues. Germline CDR1 and CDR2: MDHEN and SYDVKM. V was cut by 3 bases and J by 4 bases, with 18 bases left in between.